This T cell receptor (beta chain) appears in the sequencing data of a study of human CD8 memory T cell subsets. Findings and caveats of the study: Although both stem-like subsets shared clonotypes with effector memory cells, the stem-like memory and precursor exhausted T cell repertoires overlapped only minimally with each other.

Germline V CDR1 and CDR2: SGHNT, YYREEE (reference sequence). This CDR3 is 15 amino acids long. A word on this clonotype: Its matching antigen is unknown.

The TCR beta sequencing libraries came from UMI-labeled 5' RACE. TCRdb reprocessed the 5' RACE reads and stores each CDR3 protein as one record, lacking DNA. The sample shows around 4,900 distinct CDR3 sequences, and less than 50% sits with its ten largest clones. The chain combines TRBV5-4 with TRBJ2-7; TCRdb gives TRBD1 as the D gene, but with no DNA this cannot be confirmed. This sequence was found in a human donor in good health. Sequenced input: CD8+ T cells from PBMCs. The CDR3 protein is CASSFSGVPSYEQYF.